This T cell receptor beta chain stems from a study of T cell responses to AZD1222 COVID-19 vaccine. Study-level findings and limits: Among the donors, most were white British and more were female, and clonal diversity was possibly underestimated. Spike-wide coverage was observed for vaccine-associated CD4 TCRs, with dominant responses at 160-218 and 743-854.

The germline V gene encodes CDR1 MGHDK and CDR2 SYGVNS. CDR3 length: 16 residues. V lost 6 bases and J lost 2; bases outside the gene matches: 8. This clone was counted a single time. No antigen is known for it. The data were produced by immunoSEQ multiplex PCR, yet TCRdb's version contains in-frame clones alone and is incomplete. The sample gives more than 50,000 clones, about 91% of which show up once; approximately 2.5% is in the top ten. J is TRBJ1-5 and V is TRBV25-1, with 9 bases fitting TRBD1. This receptor was identified in an adult who received the AZD1222 COVID-19 vaccine. Sequences were derived from peripheral blood, sampled 28 days after the second AZD1222 dose. CDR3 nucleotides: TGTGCCAGCAGACCCACAGGGGGCAACGGCAATCAGCCCCAGCATTTT. Translating gives CASRPTGGNGNQPQHF.